The 4 T cell receptor beta chains given below trace back to one sample, sequenced in a study of CD4 T cells in relation to SARS-CoV-2 and coronaviruses. Clones were sequenced by immunoSEQ multiplex PCR, and TCRdb holds only the in-frame ones, with some missing. The repertoire holds tens of thousands of clones, with roughly 87% as singletons. No antigen has been assigned to these receptors. The source material was naive CD4+ T cells from PBMCs, cultured in vitro. Subset defined: naive CD4+ T cells isolated by negative enrichment. The receptors derive from an adult with COVID-19.

This clone occurred once. V and J are TRBV7-9 and TRBJ2-3; weak D call: TRBD2 (6 bases). V was cut by 1 base and J by 4 bases, with 12 bases left in between. Germline V gene lookup returns CDR1 SEHNR and CDR2 FQNEAQ (reference sequence). This CDR3 is built from 15 residues. As DNA, the CDR3 is TGTGCCAGCAGCTTAGTTACGGGAGCGGCAGATACGCAGTATTTT. Protein sequence: CASSLVTGAADTQYF.

The chain combines TRBV27 with TRBJ2-1; possibly TRBD1 or TRBD2 for D (5 bases each). CDR3 size: 15 residues. V shed 3 bases and J shed 6 bases, with 15 bases lying between them. CDR1 MNHEY and CDR2 SMNVEV come from the germline V gene (reference sequence). The CDR3 sequence is CASSFQGSGGNEQFF. Written as DNA, the CDR3 is TGTGCCAGCAGTTTCCAGGGTAGTGGAGGCAATGAGCAGTTCTTC.

The chain couples TRBV2 to TRBJ2-5, with D unresolved. Trimming left V 7 bases short and J 3 bases short, with 15 bases between. The CDR3 is 14 amino acids. CDR1 is SNHLY and CDR2 is FYNNEI in the germline V gene. CDR3 DNA: TGTGCCAGCACTCCCCGCAGAACCAAAGAGACCCAGTACTTC. This encodes CASTPRRTKETQYF.

This chain uses TRBV7-8 with TRBJ2-1; TRBD2 aligns across 11 bases. J gave up 7 bases and V 1 base, and 18 bases lay outside the gene matches. CDR3 length equals 20 residues. Germline-derived CDR1 and CDR2 are SGHVS and FQNEAQ. In DNA form, the CDR3 reads TGTGCCAGCAGCTTAGTTTTCGGTTTGACTAGCGGGAAGGTTGGAAATGAGCAGTTCTTC. It encodes CASSLVFGLTSGKVGNEQFF.